This is a list of T cell receptor beta chains from one sample in a study of cytotoxic CD8 clonotypes in ibrutinib-treated CLL. Assay used: immunoSEQ multiplex PCR; TCRdb lists only in-frame clones, some missing. The sample shows about 180,000 clones, less than 85% of them seen only once. The sequenced sample was PBMCs, obtained after 24 months of ibrutinib treatment. The receptors here all came from a human donor with chronic lymphocytic leukemia. The conserved cysteine and the conserved F or W are not part of the CDR3 here. Some rows mark clone size as missing; the rest say once, few, many or name a class of expanded clone.

v_call clone_size cdr3_aa
TRBV18 - ASSPPAANGYT
TRBV11-2 - ASSYNTGGALNEQF
TRBV5-6 - ASSFRTSGQETQY
TRBV18 - ASSPAGISYNEQF
TRBV6-5 - ASSYSLGGYEQY
TRBV6-6 - ASSLGGGATEAF
TRBV5-1 - ASSVMTGGTVNTEAF
TRBV27 once ASRDRLETQY
TRBV27 - ASSGTGLSSTDTQY
TRBV5-1 - ASSLRKTTDPDTQY
TRBV14 once ASSQEARGYQGGYT
TRBV6-5 - ASSYVRGGGYT
TRBV11-2 - ASSQTTSGRADEQF
TRBV18 - ASSPQGITLETQY
TRBV19 - ASSTRTVNTEAF
TRBV7-3 - ASSSGGGLNTEAF
TRBV4-1 - ASSGLAGGPDTQY
TRBV5-1 few ASGMGQGGETQY
TRBV30 few AWRGGHGYT
TRBV27 - ASSLRRGAGDTEAF
TRBV14 - ASSPLGRGYGYT
TRBV9 - ASSVGSSGASYEQY
TRBV6-5 - ASSYLGSYNEQF
TRBV28 - ASRSGREDTQY
TRBV7-6 - ASSFGTSGAYNEQF
TRBV11-3 - ASSLRTSSNEQF
TRBV30 - AWSVSSGSTQF
TRBV30 once AWSKAVITGELF
TRBV27 - ASSLLAVARPYEQY
TRBV11-2 - ASSSSKVPSYEQY
TRBV5-1 - ASSLAQGNTGELF
TRBV7-2 - ASSLIAGGSTDTQY
TRBV6-5 - ASIPRGGTEAF
TRBV28 - ASSSPGQGATNEKLF
TRBV5-6 - ASSLQGRNTEAF
TRBV19 - ASKGSRYSNQPQH
TRBV27 - ASSSAGITNEKLF
TRBV6-5 - ASSYSERGREQF